The entry below gives a single T cell receptor beta chain sequence along with its context. The sample is drawn from a study of PD-L1 blockade in urothelial cancer. Study-level background: Beginning in about 2014, patients received atezolizumab, given as 1,200 mg intravenously every 3 weeks.

Germline V gene data show CDR1 as SGHTA and CDR2 as FQGNSA. The CDR3 has 11 residues. Trimming pared 5 bases from V and 4 bases from J, leaving 4 bases between. Documented time point: peripheral blood 6 weeks after treatment start. Method: immunoSEQ multiplex PCR; TCRdb's copy keeps in-frame clones and lacks some. The sample lists just over 35,000 clones, roughly 84% seen once, with approximately 10% in the top ten. The starting material was PBMCs, obtained around atezolizumab (anti-PD-L1) treatment. The origin of this receptor is a man aged 35-49 years with urothelial cancer. V and J are TRBV7-2 and TRBJ2-3; D is unclear. In nucleotides, the CDR3 is TGTGCCAGCAGCCCGGCAGATACGCAGTATTTT. Its protein product is CASSPADTQYF. Together with reference TRBV7-2 and TRBJ2-3, the CDR3 gives the full variable domain: GAGVSQSPSNKVTEKGKDVELRCDPISGHTALYWYRQSLGQGLEFLIYFQGNSAPDKSGLPSDRFSAERTGGSVSTLTIQRTQQEDSAVYLCASSPADTQYFGPGTRLTVL.